The clone carrying this T cell receptor beta chain was seen a single time. The antigen remains unidentified. The repertoire was sequenced with immunoSEQ multiplex PCR; TCRdb's copy has only in-frame clones and lacks some. Of tens of thousands of clones detected, around 90% appear once; the ten largest clones hold 1.5% to 2%. The V end lost 8 bases, the J end lost 7 bases, and 15 bases lay between the germline ends. Germline CDR1 and CDR2: MDHEN and SYDVKM. This CDR3 region has 13 residues. This record comes from a study of graft-versus-host responses after intestinal transplantation. Study information: All recipients were transplanted with multivisceral, liver-intestinal, or isolated intestinal grafts. Anti-thymocyte globulin induction, then tacrolimus and steroids for about 3 years, went to all recipients. Overall study findings and caveats: In patients with graft-donor T cell macrochimerism, allograft graft-versus-host to host-versus-graft clonal ratios were high. GvH clones were found in recipient marrow; some appeared first in ileum or blood.

The sequences come from PBMCs, collected 26 days after transplant. This clonotype originated in a human patient who received an intestinal transplant, so some T cells may come from the graft donor. V usage is TRBV28 and J usage is TRBJ1-5, with D possibly being TRBD1 (6 bases). The CDR3 nucleotides read TGTGCCAGCGGGTTACAGGGTAAGCAGCCCCAGCATTTT. As protein: CASGLQGKQPQHF.